These 5 T cell receptor beta chains were sequenced from one sample in a study of metastatic and nonmetastatic thyroid tumors. TCRdb re-processed the PCR reads through MiXCR. The table includes approximately 74,000 clones, 13% to 15% detected once. Patients had received no treatment of any kind before thyroid surgery. Sequencing was carried out using blood. Every receptor here comes from a male donor with papillary thyroid cancer or a benign thyroid nodule (not recorded which). Some clones in this sample may be carry-over from other donors' samples.

The J gene is TRBJ1-1, the V gene TRBV6-1, with TRBD1 as a possible D gene (5 bases). CDR3 length equals 15 residues. The ends were cut back, 6 bases at V and 0 bases at J, with 14 bases in the middle. Per germline, CDR1 MNHNS and CDR2 SASEGT. The DNA for the CDR3 is TGTGCCAGCAGGTCTTTTTACAGGCTGAACACTGAAGCTTTCTTT. Encoded protein: CASRSFYRLNTEAFF.

The J gene is TRBJ2-5, the V gene TRBV29-1; perhaps TRBD2 as D (6 bases). V gave up 7 bases and J gave up 5 bases, with 14 bases separating them. This CDR3 spans 12 amino acids. The V gene's germline CDR1 is SQVTM and CDR2 ANQGSEA. CDR3: CSASGEEETQYF. In nucleotides, the CDR3 is TGCAGCGCCTCGGGGGAGGAGGAGACCCAGTACTTC.

This rearrangement joins TRBV6-1 to TRBJ1-1; no firm D call. This CDR3 has 15 residues. Trimming stripped 5 bases from V and 7 bases from J, with 20 bases between. Looked up from germline, CDR1 is MNHNS and CDR2 is SASEGT. The CDR3 loop is CASSPSIGTRIEAFF. The CDR3 nucleotides are TGTGCCAGCAGTCCGAGTATAGGAACGAGGATTGAAGCTTTCTTT.

This clone was counted at least ten times. The chain joins TRBV11-2 to TRBJ2-7, with 12 bases fitting TRBD2. The V and J ends lost 4 bases and 2 bases, in that order; junction bases with no gene match: 3. The CDR3 length is 15 residues. CDR1 is SGHAT, CDR2 FQNNGV, per germline. CDR3 protein: CASSSGTSGPYEQYF. DNA for the CDR3: TGTGCCAGCAGCTCCGGGACTAGCGGGCCCTACGAGCAGTACTTC.

The sample holds a few counts of this clone. This clone may be a read error of a much larger clone one base away. This sequence joins TRBV12-3 or TRBV12-4 and TRBJ1-5, with D hard to call. The CDR3 is 14 residues long. With 4 bases removed from V and 3 bases from J, the gap between germline ends came to 10 bases. CDR3 in amino acids: CASSSQVVNQPQHF. DNA for the CDR3: TGTGCCAGCAGTTCCCAGGTAGTCAATCAGCCCCAGCATTTT.